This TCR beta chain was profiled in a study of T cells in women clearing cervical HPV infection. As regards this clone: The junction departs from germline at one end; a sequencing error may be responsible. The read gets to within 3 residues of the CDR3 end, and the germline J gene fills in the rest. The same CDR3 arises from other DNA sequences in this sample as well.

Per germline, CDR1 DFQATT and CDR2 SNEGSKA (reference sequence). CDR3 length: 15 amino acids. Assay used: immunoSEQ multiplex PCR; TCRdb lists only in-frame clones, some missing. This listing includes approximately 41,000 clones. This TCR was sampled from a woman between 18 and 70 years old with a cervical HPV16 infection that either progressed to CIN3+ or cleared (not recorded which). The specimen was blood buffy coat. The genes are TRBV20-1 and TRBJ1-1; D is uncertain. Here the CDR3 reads CSASPTFGVNTEAFF. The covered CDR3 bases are TGCAGTGCTAGTCCCACCTTCGGGGTGAACACTGAG.